The source of this TCR beta chain is a study of shared clonotypes between healthy human individuals. In germline, CDR1 is LNHDA, CDR2 SQIVND (reference sequence). The J segment lost 5 bases and the V segment lost 1 base, leaving 5 bases of the junction unmatched. The CDR3 covers 15 residues. CD45RO-negative, CCR7-selected cells formed the naive CD8 fraction, which excluded terminally differentiated effector memory CD45RA+ cells. For this clone: The antigen is undetermined.

Findings of the study overall: Generally, estimated richness proved larger in naive subsets than it did in memory subsets. In contrast to clonotypes shared by all four donors, non-shared clonotypes had lower generation probabilities.

Measured with immunoSEQ multiplex PCR; TCRdb has only the in-frame clones, and not every one. The table has under 600,000 clones, roughly 98% seen once. The J gene is TRBJ2-7, the V gene TRBV19; 10 nucleotides match TRBD1. This clonotype was sampled from a man younger than 45 in good health. Sequenced material: naive CD8+ T cells sorted from blood. The CDR3 DNA sequence: TGTGCCAGTAGTATAGGACAGGGGGCGTCCGACGAGCAGTACTTC. It translates to CASSIGQGASDEQYF.